This T cell receptor beta chain was found in a study of blood T cell repertoires in COVID-19 (dated by TCRdb to the early 2020s). In terms of the full investigation: Collaborator samples came from the United States, Italy and Spain and covered acute and convalescent phases of COVID-19. The dataset comprised deeply sampled blood TCRbeta repertoires from subjects exposed to, actively infected with, or recovered from COVID-19. The prospective study material was composed of cDNA or gDNA derived from T cells, B-cell-depleted T cells, or PBMCs. Nearly every sample came with metadata listing a de-identified subject ID, COVID-19 status, age in years and sex. A freely available public database, intended as a resource for researchers studying the immune response to SARS-CoV-2, is where the repertoires were released. Where available, HLA class I and class II types were taken from metadata supplied by the sample provider and were not determined by assay-based typing. Samples were obtained from the ongoing ImmuneRACE study (first 160 participants) and from some 1,300 subjects provided by 6 global collaborators. Study-wide conclusions, independent of this receptor: The quantity of clinical and demographic metadata differed by source and by participant and was supplied without curation.

In regard to this clone: The antigen it recognizes is unknown. Base-call qualities are not available, and no considerably larger clone is one nucleotide away.

The collaborating institutions used their own protocols to collect whole blood in K2EDTA tubes. For TCRbeta analysis, collaborator samples were shipped as frozen whole blood, as isolated PBMCs, or as DNA extracted from either sample type. TCRbeta CDR3 regions were amplified from genomic DNA by means of the immunoSEQ Assay, a bias-controlled multiplex PCR. Turning to the authors' computational methods: The number of nucleated cells in each sample was estimated by amplification of reference gene primers within the assay. Sequence reads were collapsed and filtered to measure the absolute abundance of every unique TCRbeta CDR3 rearrangement. For each sample, productive Simpson clonality was calculated as the square root of Simpson's diversity index over productive rearrangements. This immuneACCESS table, as held by TCRdb, lists in-frame sequences with V and J called but not all clones. Of the missing ones, under half trace to an unresolved V gene in checked studies; the others have no known cause. V, J and clone size were drawn from that table, and D and trimming were deduced from the DNA. The sample table lists 45,000 to 70,000 clones, approximately 80% of them with a count of one. The ten largest clones take up roughly 13% of the sample.

The sequencing sample was made of peripheral blood. The clonotype was recovered from a woman of 80 years or more with acute or convalescent COVID-19.

The CDR3 protein is CASSPGTVSSGNTIYF. Here is the DNA: TGCGCCAGCAGCCCCGGGACAGTATCCTCTGGAAACACCATATATTTT. The V gene is TRBV5-1 and the J gene is TRBJ1-3, with TRBD1 matching 7 junction bases. The CDR3, cysteine through phenylalanine, is 16 amino acids long. The CDR3 DNA has 48 bases and is translated from base 1. Trimming removed 4 bases from V and 0 bases from J; the gene matches leave 7 bases unexplained. Per the germline V gene, SGHRS is the CDR1 and YFSETQ is the CDR2.